This TCR beta chain was captured in a study of T cell changes during pregnancy in multiple sclerosis. The table came from immunoSEQ multiplex PCR; TCRdb's copy has only in-frame clones and leaves some out. The table lists around 61,000 clones, approximately 87% of them singletons, with roughly 5% in the top ten. This CDR3 is 12 amino acids long. The V gene's germline CDR1 is MDHEN and CDR2 SYDVKM. The V gene lost 5 bases and the J gene lost 7 bases, with 11 bases spanning the gap. The receptor's source is a human donor whose cells served as feeder cells for cultures in a pregnancy study. The chain uses TRBV28 and TRBJ1-1, with a tentative D call TRBD1 (5 bases). Material: peripheral blood from another person, used as feeder cells. This CDR3 is CASSPRGVEAFF. The CDR3 bases are TGTGCCAGCAGTCCTCGGGGGGTTGAAGCTTTCTTT.